This TCR beta chain is drawn from a study of technical replicates of blood from several donors. CDR1 and CDR2 (germline): SGHTA, FQGNSA. The CDR3 loop spans 13 amino acids. V gave up 2 bases and J gave up 7 bases; unmatched junction bases: 1. The data were produced by immunoSEQ multiplex PCR, yet TCRdb's version contains in-frame clones alone and is incomplete. The sample lists tens of thousands of clones, 85% to 95% seen once, with 4% to 5% in the top ten. Sequencing input: PBMCs. The rearrangement joins TRBV7-2 to TRBJ2-2; 7 bases match TRBD2. This clonotype was obtained from a human donor in good health. Some clones in this sample may be carry-over from other donors' samples. The CDR3 coding sequence is TGTGCCAGCAGCTTACCTAGCGGCGGGGAGCTGTTTTTT. Translation gives CASSLPSGGELFF.